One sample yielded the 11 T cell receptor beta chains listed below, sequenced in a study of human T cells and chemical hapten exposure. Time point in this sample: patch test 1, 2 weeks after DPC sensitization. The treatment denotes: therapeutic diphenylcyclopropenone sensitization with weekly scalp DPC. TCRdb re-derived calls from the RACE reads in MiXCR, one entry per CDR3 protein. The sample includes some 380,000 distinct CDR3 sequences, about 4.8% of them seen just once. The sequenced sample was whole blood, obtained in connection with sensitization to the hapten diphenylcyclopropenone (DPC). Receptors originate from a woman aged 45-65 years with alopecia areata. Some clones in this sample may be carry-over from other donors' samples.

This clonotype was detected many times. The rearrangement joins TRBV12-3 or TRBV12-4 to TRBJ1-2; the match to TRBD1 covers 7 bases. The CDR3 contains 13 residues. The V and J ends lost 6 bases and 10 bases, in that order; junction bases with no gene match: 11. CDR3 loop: CASRPDRVIDYTF. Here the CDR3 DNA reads TGTGCCAGCAGACCCGACAGGGTCATTGACTACACCTTC.

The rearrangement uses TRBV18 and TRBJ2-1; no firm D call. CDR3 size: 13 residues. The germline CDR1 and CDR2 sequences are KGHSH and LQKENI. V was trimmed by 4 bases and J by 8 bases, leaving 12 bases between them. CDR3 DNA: TGTGCCAGCTCACGAAACGGGTGGGATGAGCAGTTCTTC. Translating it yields CASSRNGWDEQFF.

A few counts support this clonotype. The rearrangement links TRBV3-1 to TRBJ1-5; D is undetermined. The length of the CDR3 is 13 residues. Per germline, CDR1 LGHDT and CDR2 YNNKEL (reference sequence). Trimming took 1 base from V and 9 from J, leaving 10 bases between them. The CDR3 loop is CASSQGAEGPQHF. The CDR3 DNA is TGTGCCAGCAGCCAAGGCGCAGAGGGGCCCCAGCATTTT.

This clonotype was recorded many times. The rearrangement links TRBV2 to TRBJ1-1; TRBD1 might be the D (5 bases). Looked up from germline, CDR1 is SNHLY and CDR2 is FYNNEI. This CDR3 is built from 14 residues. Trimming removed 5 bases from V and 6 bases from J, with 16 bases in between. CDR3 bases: TGTGCCAGCAGTCTACCCCAAGGGGTGCCTGAAGCTTTCTTT. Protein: CASSLPQGVPEAFF.

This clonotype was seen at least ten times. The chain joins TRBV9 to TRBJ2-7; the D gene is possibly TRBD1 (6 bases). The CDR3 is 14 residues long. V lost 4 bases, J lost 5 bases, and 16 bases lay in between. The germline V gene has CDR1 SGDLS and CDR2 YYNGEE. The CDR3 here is CASSLRGMADEQYF. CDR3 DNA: TGTGCCAGCAGCCTTAGGGGGATGGCGGACGAGCAGTACTTC.

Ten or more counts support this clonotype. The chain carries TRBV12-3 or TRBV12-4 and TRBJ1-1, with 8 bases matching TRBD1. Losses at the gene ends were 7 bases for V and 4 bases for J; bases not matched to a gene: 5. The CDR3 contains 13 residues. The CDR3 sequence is CASISGGITEAFF. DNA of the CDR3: TGTGCCAGCATCTCAGGGGGCATCACTGAAGCTTTCTTT.

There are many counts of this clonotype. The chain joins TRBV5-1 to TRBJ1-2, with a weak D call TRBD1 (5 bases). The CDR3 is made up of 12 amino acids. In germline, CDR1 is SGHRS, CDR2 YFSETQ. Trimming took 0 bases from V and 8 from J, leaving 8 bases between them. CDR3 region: CASSLEGEGYTF. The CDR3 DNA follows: TGCGCCAGCAGCTTGGAAGGGGAAGGCTACACCTTC.

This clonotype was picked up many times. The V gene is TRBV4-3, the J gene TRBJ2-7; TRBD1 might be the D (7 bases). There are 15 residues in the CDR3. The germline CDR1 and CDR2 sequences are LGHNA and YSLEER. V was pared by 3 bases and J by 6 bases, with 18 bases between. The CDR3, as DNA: TGCGCCAGCAGCCAGATGACGAGACAGGGAGGCGAGCAGTACTTC. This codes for CASSQMTRQGGEQYF.

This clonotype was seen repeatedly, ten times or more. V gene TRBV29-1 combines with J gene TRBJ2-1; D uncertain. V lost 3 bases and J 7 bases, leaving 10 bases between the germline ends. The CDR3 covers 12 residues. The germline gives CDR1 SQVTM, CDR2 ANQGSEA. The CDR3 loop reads CSVEVARNEQFF. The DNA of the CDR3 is TGCAGCGTTGAGGTAGCTCGAAATGAGCAGTTCTTC.

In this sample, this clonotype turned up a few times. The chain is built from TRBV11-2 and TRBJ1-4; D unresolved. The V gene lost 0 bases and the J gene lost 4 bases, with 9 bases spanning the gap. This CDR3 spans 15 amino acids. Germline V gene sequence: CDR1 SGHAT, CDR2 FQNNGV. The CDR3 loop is CASSLERARNEKLFF. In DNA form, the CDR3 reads TGTGCCAGCAGCTTAGAGAGGGCACGTAATGAAAAACTGTTTTTT.

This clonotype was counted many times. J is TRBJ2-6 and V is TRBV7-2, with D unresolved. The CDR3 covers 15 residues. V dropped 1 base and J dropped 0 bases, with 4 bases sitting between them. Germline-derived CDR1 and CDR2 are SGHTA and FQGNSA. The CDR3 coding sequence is TGTGCCAGCAGCTTAGAGATCTCTGGGGCCAACGTCCTGACTTTC. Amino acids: CASSLEISGANVLTF.